This T cell receptor beta chain was captured by sequencing in a study of T cell responses to AZD1222 COVID-19 vaccine (dated by TCRdb to the early 2020s). Study-level background: AZD1222 recipients with second doses at about 4 weeks or about 12 weeks were pooled, because spike-specific TCR depth and breadth did not differ between schedules. Trial participants were enrolled into age subgroups of 18-55, 56-69 and 70-plus years, which contained roughly 150, 30 and 60 TCR-sequenced participants, respectively. TCR sequencing covered fewer than 250 trial participants: 200 to 220 given two doses of AZD1222 and 26 given two doses of MenACWY control vaccine.

The CDR3, cysteine through phenylalanine, is 17 amino acids long. Of all the DNA, just the CDR3 is kept, 51 bases in frame from base 1. The junction shows trimming of 2 bases on V and 0 bases on J, plus 17 bases between the germline ends. CDR1 and CDR2 are read off the germline V gene as SGHRS and YFSETQ. The CDR3 regions of human TCRbeta chains were analyzed by immunosequencing. The published analysis was carried out like this. Repertoire TCRs were checked for matches against a reference library of SARS-CoV-2-specific TCRs that had been generated using the MIRA antigen-specificity platform. Breadth was defined as the fraction of unique TCRs that were SARS-CoV-2-associated, and depth was defined as the fraction of total T cells that were SARS-CoV-2-associated. Using the MIRA data, every spike-specific TCR was mapped to the spike region that the TCR reacted to and assigned to either a CD4 or a CD8 class. Log10-transformed breadth and depth values were compared by one-way ANOVA with Sidak's multiple comparisons tests. As stored in TCRdb, this immuneACCESS dataset retains in-frame rearrangements with V and J assigned. A fraction of the clones does not appear; measured against another copy, unresolved V genes explain less than half of the discrepancy, and the remainder lacks a known reason. V and J calls and clone size follow that table, whereas D and trimming were derived from the DNA. The sample profile shows about 120,000 clones; roughly nine tenths of them were found once. About 1.6% of the sample belongs to the ten largest clones.

Details on this clone: There is no known antigen for this receptor. The sample holds no much larger clone one base away, and base qualities are not on file.

The time point tag for this specimen amounts to: baseline before first vaccination. Samples from vaccinated people were obtained from the UK trials COV001 and COV002, which included a single-blind randomized controlled phase 2/3 trial of AZD1222 (ChAdOx1 nCoV-19) in healthy adults. For TCRbeta chain sequencing, PBMC samples were collected from trial participants at day 0 and at day 28 after the second dose. Points the paper makes about the study in general: The vaccine-associated CD4 TCRs covered the entire spike protein, and the dominant responses fell in regions 160-218 and 743-854. Spike-specific TCR breadth and depth rose significantly after two AZD1222 doses compared with day 0 and with MenACWY recipients. Participants were mostly white British, with more females than males. The authors suggested clonal diversity may have been underestimated. Reportedly, almost half of the unique spike-specific TCRs recognized epitopes lying outside the regions that are mutated in the B.1.351 and B.1.1.7 variants. Conclusions about previously exposed vaccinees were limited because only six AZD1222 recipients were SARS-CoV-2 seropositive at baseline. No day 14 peak-response samples were available, so repertoires were characterized only after the peak T cell response. In the small 56-69-year group, the increase in depth fell short of significance, most likely because of low power.

This sequence uses TRBV5-1 and TRBJ1-1; the D region possibly corresponds to TRBD1 (5 bases align). The sequence came from an adult in good health. Sequenced here: peripheral blood, sampled on day 0 of AZD1222 vaccination. The nucleotide sequence is TGCGCCAGCAGCTTTTCTACAGGATCCCCAATGAACACTGAAGCTTTCTTT. Its translation is CASSFSTGSPMNTEAFF.